Below, 16 T cell receptor beta chains from the same sample are listed, as sequenced in a study of early T cells in non-severe SARS-CoV-2 infection. MiXCR, run by TCRdb on the 5' RACE reads, gives a single entry per CDR3 protein. The sample shows 100,000 to 150,000 distinct CDR3 sequences, 15% of them seen only once. Sequenced material: whole blood. These receptors all come from an adult who was a healthcare worker with PCR-confirmed SARS-CoV-2 infection or an uninfected control (not recorded which).

This clonotype has only a few counts. The chain recombines TRBV10-3 with TRBJ2-1, with 7 bases matching TRBD2. V dropped 0 bases and J dropped 10; count of bases not matched to a gene: 15. The germline gives CDR1 ENHRY, CDR2 SYGVKD. The CDR3 has 17 residues. The CDR3 loop reads CAISESTSRRGEREQFF. The CDR3 coding sequence is TGTGCCATCAGTGAGTCGACTTCGCGTCGGGGGGAACGCGAGCAGTTCTTC.

The V and J genes are TRBV7-9 and TRBJ1-6, with D hard to call. V dropped 7 bases and J dropped 8 bases, with 9 bases sitting between them. CDR3 size: 12 residues. Germline lookup yields CDR1 SEHNR and CDR2 FQNEAQ (reference sequence). As DNA, the CDR3 is TGTGCCAGCACCGTCGTGGATTCACCCCTCCACTTT. It yields the protein CASTVVDSPLHF.

The J gene is TRBJ1-2, the V gene TRBV2; D may be TRBD1 (6 bases). Trimming left V 8 bases short and J 7 bases short, with 17 bases between. Germline V gives CDR1 SNHLY, CDR2 FYNNEI. The CDR3 runs 13 residues. This chain's CDR3 is CASGGEGRGGYTF. The CDR3, as DNA: TGTGCCAGCGGGGGCGAGGGGCGCGGTGGCTACACCTTC.

The chain carries TRBV25-1 and TRBJ1-6; D gene ambiguous. Germline V gene data show CDR1 as MGHDK and CDR2 as SYGVNS. The CDR3 runs 10 residues. V dropped 4 bases and J dropped 15 bases, with 7 bases sitting between them. CDR3 sequence (DNA): TGTGCCAGCAGTGGCCCAGGCCTCCACTTT. Its protein product is CASSGPGLHF. The full variable domain, with the rest looked up from reference TRBV25-1 and TRBJ1-6, is EADIYQTPRYLVIGTGKKITLECSQTMGHDKMYWYQQDPGMELHLIHYSYGVNSTEKGDLSSESTVSRIRTEHFPLTLESARPSHTSQYLCASSGPGLHFGNGTRLTVT.

The chain employs TRBV12-3 or TRBV12-4 and TRBJ1-5; 7 positions match TRBD1. This CDR3 has 13 residues. After removal of 6 bases from V and 5 bases from J, the junction contained 4 bases not matched to a gene. The CDR3 here is CASSPGGDQPQHF. The CDR3 region has the DNA TGTGCCAGCAGCCCAGGGGGTGATCAGCCCCAGCATTTT.

The chain carries TRBV12-3 or TRBV12-4 and TRBJ2-7; D possibly corresponds to TRBD2 (7 bases). Trimming left V 5 bases short and J 6 bases short, with 14 bases between. CDR3 length: 13 amino acids. The CDR3 region has the DNA TGTGCCAGCAGTGACGTAGGGGGGGCCGAGCAGTACTTC. This encodes CASSDVGGAEQYF.

The chain combines TRBV5-1 with TRBJ2-5, with D tentatively TRBD1 or TRBD2 (5 bases each). CDR1 is SGHRS and CDR2 is YFSETQ in the germline V gene. This CDR3 has 15 amino acids. Trimming pared 4 bases from V and 5 bases from J, leaving 18 bases between. The CDR3 DNA reads as TGCGCCAGCAGCGTCGGGACCCAGACGGAGGAGACCCAGTACTTC. This translates into CASSVGTQTEETQYF. Complete variable domain (other parts from reference TRBV5-1 and TRBJ2-5): KAGVTQTPRYLIKTRGQQVTLSCSPISGHRSVSWYQQTPGQGLQFLFEYFSETQRNKGNFPGRFSGRQFSNSRSEMNVSTLELGDSALYLCASSVGTQTEETQYFGPGTRLLVL.

This chain connects TRBV2 to TRBJ2-1; D is undetermined. Germline CDR1 is SNHLY and CDR2 is FYNNEI. This CDR3 is 12 amino acids long. Trimming pared 2 bases from V and 11 bases from J, leaving 10 bases between. Written as DNA, the CDR3 is TGTGCCAGCAGTGAAATTGACCCCAAGCAGTTCTTC. Amino acid sequence: CASSEIDPKQFF.

There are a few counts of this clonotype. The V gene is TRBV3-1, the J gene TRBJ2-2; TRBD2 agrees at 11 bases. The CDR3 totals 16 residues. Germline V gene data show CDR1 as LGHDT and CDR2 as YNNKEL (reference sequence). V shed 4 bases and J 9 bases; nucleotides not matched to a gene: 10. CDR3 in amino acids: CASSPLTSGEGRELFF. The CDR3 nucleotides read TGTGCCAGCAGCCCTTTGACTAGCGGGGAAGGCCGGGAGCTGTTTTTT.

This clonotype has a single count. A much larger clonotype is one base distant, so this may be a read error. This chain uses TRBV5-1 with TRBJ2-1; TRBD2 matches at 7 bases. The CDR3 covers 16 residues. Looked up from germline, CDR1 is SGHRS and CDR2 is YFSETQ. CDR3 nucleotides: TGCGTCAGCAGCTTAAATCCGGGACTACGGGGGAATGAGCAGTTCTTC. Its translation is CVSSLNPGLRGNEQFF.

This clonotype was detected ten times or more. The rearrangement joins TRBV3-1 to TRBJ1-3, with D possibly matching TRBD1 (5 bases). Trimming shortened V by 1 base and J by 9 bases, and 13 bases separated the two germline ends. Germline values: CDR1 LGHDT, CDR2 YNNKEL (reference sequence). The CDR3 extends over 14 amino acids. CDR3 sequence (DNA): TGTGCCAGCAGCCAAGTTACAGGCAGCGTCACCATATATTTT. The encoded protein is CASSQVTGSVTIYF.

The chain joins TRBV5-4 to TRBJ2-7; 10 bases are shared with TRBD2. V trimming: 2 bases; J trimming: 4 bases; junction bases outside the gene matches: 12. CDR1 and CDR2 (germline): SGHNT, YYREEE (reference sequence). The CDR3 loop spans 17 amino acids. The CDR3 region has the DNA TGTGCCAGCAGCTTAATAGTTTCGGCTAGCGGGGGATACGAGCAGTACTTC. Its translation: CASSLIVSASGGYEQYF.

In its sample, this clonotype was seen a few times. V gene TRBV6-1 combines with J gene TRBJ1-5; D is uncertain. The V and J ends lost 2 bases and 2 bases respectively, with 13 bases between them. This CDR3 contains 16 residues. Germline values: CDR1 MNHNS, CDR2 SASEGT. In DNA form, the CDR3 reads TGTGCCAGCAGTGAAAGCAAACAAGCAGGCAATCAGCCCCAGCATTTT. Its protein product is CASSESKQAGNQPQHF.

The chain links TRBV3-1 to TRBJ2-1, with 10 bases identical to TRBD2. The CDR3 length is 17 residues. The V and J ends lost 7 bases and 8 bases, in that order; junction bases with no gene match: 17. The germline V gene encodes CDR1 LGHDT and CDR2 YNNKEL (reference sequence). As DNA, the CDR3 is TGTGCCAGCACTTCCTCTAGCGGGGGTTTCGGTGTCCATGAGCAGTTCTTC. Its protein is CASTSSSGGFGVHEQFF.

This clonotype has just a few counts. This chain joins TRBV29-1 and TRBJ2-1; TRBD2 agrees at 7 bases. V shed 4 bases, J shed 3 bases, and the junction held 6 bases outside the gene matches. Germline V lookup: CDR1 SQVTM, CDR2 ANQGSEA. The length of the CDR3 is 14 residues. DNA for the CDR3: TGCAGCGTTGTGAGGCTAGCGGACTACAATGAGCAGTTCTTC. This codes for CSVVRLADYNEQFF.

V gene TRBV5-4 combines with J gene TRBJ2-1; D is uncertain. Trimming pared 0 bases from V and 4 bases from J, leaving 14 bases between. The CDR3 consists of 16 residues. CDR1 is SGHNT, CDR2 YYREEE, per germline (reference sequence). CDR3 residues: CASSLGSYREYNEQFF. Written as DNA, the CDR3 is TGTGCCAGCAGCTTGGGCTCGTACAGAGAGTACAATGAGCAGTTCTTC.